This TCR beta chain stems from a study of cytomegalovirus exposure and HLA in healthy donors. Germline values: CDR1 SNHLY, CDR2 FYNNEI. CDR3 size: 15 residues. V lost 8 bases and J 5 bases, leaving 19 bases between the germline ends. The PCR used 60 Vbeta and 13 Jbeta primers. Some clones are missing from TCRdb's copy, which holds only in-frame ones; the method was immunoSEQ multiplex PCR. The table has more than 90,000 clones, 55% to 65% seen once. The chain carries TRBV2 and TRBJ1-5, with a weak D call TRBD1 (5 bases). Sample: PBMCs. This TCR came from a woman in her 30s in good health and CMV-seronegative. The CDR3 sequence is CASLLDQGRDQPQHF. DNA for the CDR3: TGTGCCAGCCTGCTTGACCAGGGAAGGGATCAGCCCCAGCATTTT.